This T cell receptor (beta chain) was captured in a study of radiation and T cells in renal cell carcinoma. As for time point: blood 4 weeks post-SBRT, at nephrectomy. Treatment denoted: 15 Gy SBRT to primary tumor, nephrectomy 4 weeks later. After SBRT, blood was collected at 2 and 4 weeks, plus baseline. The tumor was a clear cell renal cell carcinoma. Measured with immunoSEQ multiplex PCR; TCRdb has only the in-frame clones, and not every one. The sample holds just under 150,000 clones, about 86% seen once. CDR3 length: 12 residues. The ends were cut back, 4 bases at V and 7 bases at J, with 10 bases in the middle. From germline, CDR1 is MNHEY and CDR2 SVGAGI.

The source is a woman aged 50 to 60 with renal cell carcinoma. Specimen: blood, collected from a patient whose treatment included radiotherapy and nephrectomy. J is TRBJ1-2 and V is TRBV6-5, with D unresolved. CDR3 protein: CASSSGIGGYTF. Here the CDR3 DNA reads TGTGCCAGCAGTTCGGGGATAGGTGGCTACACCTTC.